The 32 T cell receptor beta chains listed next were all sequenced from one sample in a study of PD-L1 blockade in urothelial cancer. Profiling relied on immunoSEQ multiplex PCR, and the TCRdb table lists in-frame clones only, not all of them. The sample has tens of thousands of clones, approximately 40% seen once. The sample in question was tumor tissue, obtained before atezolizumab (anti-PD-L1) treatment. All receptors come from a man aged 55 to 70 with urothelial cancer.

The chain carries TRBV29-1 and TRBJ2-1; TRBD2 aligns across 7 bases. Germline assignment: CDR1 SQVTM and CDR2 ANQGSEA. The CDR3 spans 14 residues. Trimming took 7 bases from V and 9 from J; bases not matched to a gene: 15. CDR3: CSGRTPSGTGEQFF. The CDR3 DNA is TGCAGCGGCCGAACCCCGAGCGGGACGGGTGAGCAGTTCTTC.

This rearrangement joins TRBV28 to TRBJ2-7; TRBD2 is a possible D gene (6 bases). Trimming pared 5 bases from V and 4 bases from J, leaving 15 bases between. This CDR3 contains 14 residues. Per the germline V gene, CDR1 is MDHEN and CDR2 is SYDVKM. The CDR3 coding sequence is TGTGCCAGCAGTCGTACACTAGCAAGGTACGAGCAGTACTTC. Its translation: CASSRTLARYEQYF. The entire variable domain, with the rest obtained from reference TRBV28 and TRBJ2-7, is as follows: DVKVTQSSRYLVKRTGEKVFLECVQDMDHENMFWYRQDPGLGLRLIYFSYDVKMKEKGDIPEGYSVSREKKERFSLILESASTNQTSMYLCASSRTLARYEQYFGPGTRLTVT.

This chain connects TRBV29-1 to TRBJ1-1; the match to TRBD1 covers 7 bases. This CDR3 region has 12 residues. V lost 8 bases to trimming and J lost 6 bases; unmatched junction nucleotides: 9. Germline assignment: CDR1 SQVTM and CDR2 ANQGSEA. Here the CDR3 DNA reads TGCAGCAACCAACGGACAGGCCCTGAAGCTTTCTTT. It yields the protein CSNQRTGPEAFF.

This chain connects TRBV19 to TRBJ1-1, with a tentative D call TRBD1 (5 bases). Trimming took 3 bases from V and 8 from J, leaving 13 bases between them. Looked up from germline, CDR1 is LNHDA and CDR2 is SQIVND (reference sequence). The CDR3 runs to 13 residues. This CDR3 reads CASSIDGTGEAFF. The CDR3, as DNA: TGTGCCAGTAGTATTGATGGCACAGGCGAAGCTTTCTTT.

This clone was counted between two and nine times. The chain uses TRBV5-1 and TRBJ2-7; 12 bases agree with TRBD1. This CDR3 is 16 amino acids long. Germline V gene sequence: CDR1 SGHRS, CDR2 YFSETQ. J lost 3 bases, V lost 0 bases, and 4 bases had no gene match. In DNA, the CDR3 is TGCGCCAGCAGCTTGGGGGGACAGGGGGCAATCTACGAGCAGTACTTC. The encoded protein is CASSLGGQGAIYEQYF.

This chain uses TRBV5-1 with TRBJ2-7; possible D gene TRBD2, 7 bases. Trimming took 2 bases from V and 6 from J, leaving 21 bases between them. The CDR3 totals 16 residues. In germline, CDR1 is SGHRS, CDR2 YFSETQ. CDR3 residues: CASSFQGRGSMSEQYF. CDR3 coding DNA: TGCGCCAGCAGCTTCCAGGGGAGGGGTTCTATGAGCGAGCAGTACTTC. The whole variable domain, remainder taken from reference TRBV5-1 and TRBJ2-7, is KAGVTQTPRYLIKTRGQQVTLSCSPISGHRSVSWYQQTPGQGLQFLFEYFSETQRNKGNFPGRFSGRQFSNSRSEMNVSTLELGDSALYLCASSFQGRGSMSEQYFGPGTRLTVT.

The chain employs TRBV6-7 and TRBJ1-6, with D perhaps matching TRBD1 (6 bases). TRBV6-7 qualifies as an ORF whose function is uncertain. V was pared by 6 bases and J by 8 bases, with 8 bases between. The CDR3 contains 12 residues. CDR3 sequence: CASRDSDSPLHF. The CDR3 nucleotides read TGTGCCAGCAGGGACAGTGATTCACCCCTCCACTTT.

The rearrangement links TRBV5-1 to TRBJ2-1; perhaps D is TRBD1 or TRBD2 (5 bases each). Germline V lookup: CDR1 SGHRS, CDR2 YFSETQ. Trimming pared 0 bases from V and 6 bases from J, leaving 10 bases between. There are 14 residues in the CDR3. The CDR3 spells CASSLATGLNEQFF. The CDR3 DNA is TGCGCCAGCAGCTTGGCTACAGGACTCAATGAGCAGTTCTTC.

The chain uses TRBV30 and TRBJ2-3; D is ambiguous. This CDR3 is 13 amino acids long. Trimming took 0 bases from V and 2 from J, leaving 6 bases between them. Germline CDR1 GTSNPN, CDR2 SVGIG (reference sequence). Here the CDR3 reads CAWSVEFTDTQYF. CDR3 nucleotide sequence: TGTGCCTGGAGTGTGGAGTTCACAGATACGCAGTATTTT.

Here the CDR3 reads CASSTQQGAQETQYF. The CDR3 nucleotides are TGCGCCAGCAGCACCCAACAGGGGGCACAAGAGACCCAGTACTTC. The rearrangement uses TRBV5-1 and TRBJ2-5; 9 bases align to TRBD1. V shed 4 bases, J shed 2 bases, and the junction held 6 bases outside the gene matches. The CDR3 contains 15 residues. Germline CDR1 SGHRS, CDR2 YFSETQ.

This chain uses TRBV5-1 with TRBJ2-5; D is possibly TRBD2 (5 bases). This CDR3 contains 15 residues. The germline V gene has CDR1 SGHRS and CDR2 YFSETQ. Trimming shortened V by 0 bases and J by 1 base, and 10 bases separated the two germline ends. CDR3 in DNA: TGCGCCAGCAGCTTGGCCGGGATTTCCCAAGAGACCCAGTACTTC. Translated, it gives CASSLAGISQETQYF.

The J gene is TRBJ1-3, the V gene TRBV1. TRBV1 is deemed a pseudogene. The CDR3 is made up of 16 amino acids. The CDR3 DNA is TGCGCCAGCAGCCAACGAAGGGCAGGTTCTGGAAACACCATATATTTT. Its translation is CASSQRRAGSGNTIYF.

The CDR3 here is CASGTGGQETQYF. The CDR3 DNA follows: TGTGCCAGCGGGACAGGGGGCCAGGAGACCCAGTACTTC. The rearrangement uses TRBV28 and TRBJ2-5; TRBD1 aligns across 12 bases. This CDR3 region has 13 residues. CDR1 is MDHEN, CDR2 SYDVKM, per germline. V shed 8 bases and J 5 bases; nucleotides not matched to a gene: 3.

This chain joins TRBV5-1 and TRBJ2-7; perhaps TRBD2 as D (6 bases). V was trimmed by 0 bases and J by 6 bases, leaving 13 bases between them. CDR1 and CDR2 (germline): SGHRS, YFSETQ. The CDR3 extends over 14 amino acids. CDR3: CASSLGGNPPEQYF. For the CDR3, the DNA is TGCGCCAGCAGCTTGGGCGGGAACCCCCCCGAGCAGTACTTC.

This clone showed up many times. This chain links TRBV9 with TRBJ2-2; weak D call: TRBD2 (5 bases). CDR1 and CDR2 from the germline V gene are SGDLS and YYNGEE. V lost 0 bases and J 5 bases, leaving 11 bases between the germline ends. CDR3 length: 15 residues. As DNA, the CDR3 is TGTGCCAGCAGCGTAGGAGGGTGGTTTACCGGGGAGCTGTTTTTT. Translation: CASSVGGWFTGELFF.

This clone has a handful of counts. The rearrangement uses TRBV30 and TRBJ1-1, with 8 bases matching TRBD1. This CDR3 region has 15 residues. Germline V CDR1 and CDR2: GTSNPN, SVGIG (reference sequence). Trimming at V came to 2 bases and at J to 7 bases, leaving 12 bases not matched to a gene. Here the CDR3 DNA reads TGTGCCTGGAGTCACGGACAGGGATGGGGACTTGAAGCTTTCTTT. Protein: CAWSHGQGWGLEAFF.

CDR3 bases: TGTGCCAGCTCACCAAGCATATCGCACGAGCAGTACTTC. Amino acids: CASSPSISHEQYF. The J gene is TRBJ2-7, the V gene TRBV18; D is unclear. Germline CDR1 is KGHSH and CDR2 is LQKENI. V lost 2 bases and J lost 5, with 10 bases in between. The CDR3 extends over 13 amino acids. Filled out from reference TRBV18 and TRBJ2-7, the complete variable domain reads NAGVMQNPRHLVRRRGQEARLRCSPMKGHSHVYWYRQLPEEGLKFMVYLQKENIIDESGMPKERFSAEFPKEGPSILRIQQVVRGDSAAYFCASSPSISHEQYFGPGTRLTVT.

There are a few counts of this clone. This chain connects TRBV27 to TRBJ2-2; 9 nucleotides agree with TRBD1. The J segment lost 1 base and the V segment lost 6 bases, leaving 3 bases of the junction unmatched. CDR3 length: 15 residues. Germline V gene lookup returns CDR1 MNHEY and CDR2 SMNVEV (reference sequence). CDR3 amino acids: CASSGDRVNTGELFF. The CDR3 DNA is TGTGCCAGCAGCGGGGACAGGGTGAACACCGGGGAGCTGTTTTTT.

The genes are TRBV15 and TRBJ2-1; 7 nucleotides align to TRBD2. V lost 4 bases to trimming and J lost 8 bases; unmatched junction nucleotides: 8. CDR1 is LNHNV, CDR2 YYDKDF, per germline (reference sequence). CDR3 length equals 14 residues. The chain's CDR3 is CATSTMAGVHEQFF. The CDR3 nucleotides are TGTGCCACCAGCACAATGGCGGGGGTTCATGAGCAGTTCTTC. The whole variable domain, filled in from reference TRBV15 and TRBJ2-1, reads DAMVIQNPRYQVTQFGKPVTLSCSQTLNHNVMYWYQQKSSQAPKLLFHYYDKDFNNEADTPDNFQSRRPNTSFCFLDIRSPGLGDTAMYLCATSTMAGVHEQFFGPGTRLTVL.

This rearrangement joins TRBV12-5 to TRBJ2-3; 13 nucleotides line up with TRBD2. CDR3 size: 16 residues. The germline V gene has CDR1 LGHNT and CDR2 FRNRAP. V gave up 5 bases and J gave up 4 bases; unmatched junction bases: 6. The CDR3 bases are TGTGCTAGTGGTCGGGGACTAGCGGGAATATCAGATACGCAGTATTTT. Translating gives CASGRGLAGISDTQYF.

The gene calls are TRBV29-1 and TRBJ1-3, with no clear D. The CDR3 runs to 12 residues. Germline V gene lookup returns CDR1 SQVTM and CDR2 ANQGSEA. Deletions cut 6 bases from V and 4 bases from J, with 10 bases between. The CDR3 is CSVADGGNTIYF. The CDR3 nucleotides are TGCAGCGTAGCGGACGGGGGAAACACCATATATTTT.

The chain uses TRBV6-8 and TRBJ1-1; the D is unclear. Germline V gene sequence: CDR1 MNHGY, CDR2 SAAAGT. Trimming took off 7 bases at V and 5 bases at J, with 14 bases between the two ends. The CDR3 totals 13 residues. CDR3 nucleotide sequence: TGTGCCAGCACCGACGACACCGATACTGAAGCTTTCTTT. Translation: CASTDDTDTEAFF.

This clone was detected a few times. The gene calls are TRBV19 and TRBJ1-1, with D possibly TRBD1 on 6 matching bases. CDR3 size: 15 residues. Trimming took 4 bases from V and 5 from J, leaving 17 bases between them. Germline V CDR1 and CDR2: LNHDA, SQIVND (reference sequence). The CDR3 DNA reads as TGTGCCAGTAGTACGCCGGGGGCGGGGAGGACTGAAGCTTTCTTT. Translated, it gives CASSTPGAGRTEAFF. Full variable domain (remainder filled in from reference TRBV19 and TRBJ1-1): DGGITQSPKYLFRKEGQNVTLSCEQNLNHDAMYWYRQDPGQGLRLIYYSQIVNDFQKGDIAEGYSVSREKKESFPLTVTSAQKNPTAFYLCASSTPGAGRTEAFFGQGTRLTVV.

The CDR3 here is CASTPGSTNEKLFF. The CDR3 DNA is TGTGCCAGCACCCCGGGGTCAACTAATGAAAAACTGTTTTTT. This chain joins TRBV28 and TRBJ1-4; unclear D gene. This CDR3 contains 14 residues. The germline gives CDR1 MDHEN, CDR2 SYDVKM. Trimming removed 7 bases at V and 0 bases at J, with 9 bases between.

The chain employs TRBV9 and TRBJ2-5; D may be TRBD2 (6 bases). Germline CDR1 and CDR2: SGDLS and YYNGEE. V lost 3 bases, J lost 0 bases, and 15 bases lay in between. The CDR3 totals 16 residues. CDR3 bases: TGTGCCAGCAGCGAGAGAGTGGGGGACTACCAAGAGACCCAGTACTTC. Translation: CASSERVGDYQETQYF.

V usage is TRBV19 and J usage is TRBJ2-1; D is ambiguous. Trimming pared 1 base from V and 6 bases from J, leaving 16 bases between. The germline V gene encodes CDR1 LNHDA and CDR2 SQIVND (reference sequence). CDR3 length: 16 amino acids. The CDR3 region is CASSIGGSRQLNEQFF. DNA for the CDR3: TGTGCCAGTAGTATAGGGGGATCGCGGCAGCTCAATGAGCAGTTCTTC.

This chain connects TRBV6-8 to TRBJ2-7, with 7 bases matching TRBD2. CDR1 is MNHGY and CDR2 is SAAAGT in the germline V gene. CDR3 size: 12 residues. The junction had 6 bases not matched to a gene; V was cut back by 8 bases and J by 5 bases. The CDR3 region is CASGRTRNEQYF. For the CDR3, the DNA is TGTGCCAGCGGGCGGACTAGGAACGAGCAGTACTTC.

Of note for this clone: A read error may account for a junction end that differs from germline. The rearrangement uses TRBV5-1 and TRBJ1-5; D not certain. The length of the CDR3 is 15 residues. The germline gives CDR1 SGHRS, CDR2 YFSETQ. CDR3 sequence (DNA): TGCGCCAGCAGCTTGGCCGGGTACCCGGATCAGTCCCAGCATTTT. Protein sequence: CASSLAGYPDQSQHF.

The chain employs TRBV30 and TRBJ1-1; D call uncertain. There are 15 residues in the CDR3. CDR1 GTSNPN and CDR2 SVGIG come from the germline V gene (reference sequence). V lost 0 bases, J lost 1 base, and 12 bases lay in between. CDR3 in DNA: TGTGCCTGGAGTGTACCGCGGACCCAGAACACTGAAGCTTTCTTT. It encodes CAWSVPRTQNTEAFF.

This chain's CDR3 is CASTDMTGAYNEQFF. The CDR3 bases are TGTGCCAGCACAGATATGACAGGGGCCTACAATGAGCAGTTCTTC. The rearrangement joins TRBV6-8 to TRBJ2-1; the match to TRBD1 covers 8 bases. J lost 2 bases, V lost 7 bases, and 7 bases had no gene match. Germline V CDR1 and CDR2: MNHGY, SAAAGT. The CDR3 is 15 residues long.

V is TRBV30 and J is TRBJ1-3; D uncertain. Looked up from germline, CDR1 is GTSNPN and CDR2 is SVGIG (reference sequence). The CDR3 runs to 13 residues. The germline V and J ends were trimmed by 2 bases and 3 bases, with 8 bases remaining between them. The CDR3 DNA reads TGTGCCTGGAGTTCCCCTGGTGGAAACACCATATATTTT. Translation gives CAWSSPGGNTIYF.

This clone has more than one count but fewer than ten. The chain couples TRBV9 to TRBJ2-1; D gene unclear. The CDR3 length is 15 residues. Trimming shortened V by 6 bases and J by 3 bases, and 16 bases separated the two germline ends. Germline V CDR1 and CDR2: SGDLS, YYNGEE. The CDR3 nucleotides are TGTGCCAGCACCGCTCAAACGGGCCGCTACAATGAGCAGTTCTTC. As protein: CASTAQTGRYNEQFF.